Listed below are T cell receptor beta chains from one sample, sequenced in a study of PD-1 blockade in mismatch repair-deficient tumors. The data were produced by immunoSEQ multiplex PCR, yet TCRdb's version contains in-frame clones alone and is incomplete. The table shows roughly 120,000 clones, with around nine tenths occurring only once. Material: peripheral blood, obtained approximately 72 weeks after starting pembrolizumab. The receptors come from an adult with mismatch repair-deficient cancer. The CDR3 runs from the conserved cysteine through the conserved F or W. A D gene is named only where the DNA matches it firmly. Not all rows give a size; the values are once, few, many and, for expanded clones, a class.

d_call: TRBD1
j_call: TRBJ1-5
clone_size: -
v_call: TRBV4-3
cdr3_nt: TGCGCCAGCAGCCAAGATCCACCCGGGACAGGGACCAATCAGCCCCAGCATTTT
cdr3_aa: CASSQDPPGTGTNQPQHF

d_call: -
j_call: TRBJ2-7
clone_size: -
v_call: TRBV29-1
cdr3_nt: TGCAGCGTGGGCGGGGACGGCCCCTACGAGCAGTACTTC
cdr3_aa: CSVGGDGPYEQYF

d_call: TRBD2
j_call: TRBJ2-5
clone_size: -
v_call: TRBV4-3
cdr3_nt: TGCGCCAGCAGCCCAGCGGGGCTAGCGGGAGCAGGGGGGCAAGAGACCCAGTACTTC
cdr3_aa: CASSPAGLAGAGGQETQYF

d_call: TRBD2
j_call: TRBJ2-3
clone_size: -
v_call: TRBV6-1
cdr3_nt: TGTGCCAGCAGTGGCCTTGGACTAGTGGGCACAGATACGCAGTATTTT
cdr3_aa: CASSGLGLVGTDTQYF

d_call: -
j_call: TRBJ1-5
clone_size: -
v_call: TRBV27
cdr3_nt: TGTGCCAGCAGTTTTTTAGGGGGGGACCAGCCCCAGCATTTT
cdr3_aa: CASSFLGGDQPQHF

d_call: -
j_call: TRBJ2-1
clone_size: once
v_call: TRBV5-4
cdr3_nt: TGTGCCAGCAGCCAAGACCGACTAGGGGGAGGGAATGAGCAGTTCTTC
cdr3_aa: CASSQDRLGGGNEQFF

d_call: TRBD1
j_call: TRBJ1-1
clone_size: -
v_call: TRBV6-6
cdr3_nt: TGTGCCAGCAGTTCCTCGCTTTTAGGGGGCAGTGAAGCTTTCTTT
cdr3_aa: CASSSSLLGGSEAFF

d_call: -
j_call: TRBJ2-2
clone_size: -
v_call: TRBV4-2
cdr3_nt: TGTGCCAGCAGCCTTGGGTCGTTGGAGCCCGGGGAGCTGTTTTTT
cdr3_aa: CASSLGSLEPGELFF

d_call: -
j_call: TRBJ2-7
clone_size: -
v_call: TRBV7-9
cdr3_nt: TGTGCCAGCAGCTTAGCAGCCGGGACACGCTACGAGCAGTACTTC
cdr3_aa: CASSLAAGTRYEQYF

d_call: TRBD2
j_call: TRBJ2-1
clone_size: -
v_call: TRBV23-1
cdr3_nt: TGCGCCAGCACGGGCTATCGGGACAGGGAGTTTGGGACTAGCGGGAGTCCGTACAATGAGCAGTTCTTC
cdr3_aa: CASTGYRDREFGTSGSPYNEQFF

d_call: TRBD1
j_call: TRBJ2-3
clone_size: -
v_call: TRBV6-6
cdr3_nt: TGTGCCAGCAGTAGGCGACAGGGTGCGCAGTATTTT
cdr3_aa: CASSRRQGAQYF

d_call: -
j_call: TRBJ2-2
clone_size: -
v_call: TRBV11-2
cdr3_nt: TGTGCCAGCAGCTTATACCACACCGGGGAGCTGTTTTTT
cdr3_aa: CASSLYHTGELFF

d_call: -
j_call: TRBJ2-5
clone_size: -
v_call: TRBV4-3
cdr3_nt: TGCGCCAGCAGCCAAGAGGTTGTGGCAACAGGCAGGACCCAGTACTTC
cdr3_aa: CASSQEVVATGRTQYF

d_call: TRBD2
j_call: TRBJ2-1
clone_size: once
v_call: TRBV6-1
cdr3_nt: TGCGCCAGCAGTGAATATAGCGGGAGGGGCAATGAGCAGTTCTTC
cdr3_aa: CASSEYSGRGNEQFF

d_call: -
j_call: TRBJ2-7
clone_size: -
v_call: TRBV30
cdr3_nt: TGTGCCTGGAGTCCAGAGGCCCCAGGCCCCAGCTCCTACGAGCAGTACTTC
cdr3_aa: CAWSPEAPGPSSYEQYF

d_call: TRBD2
j_call: TRBJ2-7
clone_size: -
v_call: TRBV30
cdr3_nt: TGTGCCTGGAGTGGGGGACTAGCGGGAGCCTACGAGCAGTACTTC
cdr3_aa: CAWSGGLAGAYEQYF

d_call: -
j_call: TRBJ1-1
clone_size: once
v_call: TRBV28
cdr3_nt: TGTGCCAGCAGTCCAACAAGATTGAACACTGAAGCTTTCTTT
cdr3_aa: CASSPTRLNTEAFF

d_call: TRBD1
j_call: TRBJ1-1
clone_size: -
v_call: TRBV28
cdr3_nt: TGTGCCAGCAGTTCCCCGACAGGGCCCATGAACACTGAAGCTTTCTTT
cdr3_aa: CASSSPTGPMNTEAFF

d_call: -
j_call: TRBJ2-1
clone_size: -
v_call: TRBV11-2
cdr3_nt: TGTGCCAGCAGCCTCCAAGAATACAATGAGCAGTTCTTC
cdr3_aa: CASSLQEYNEQFF

d_call: TRBD2
j_call: TRBJ2-3
clone_size: -
v_call: TRBV6-4
cdr3_nt: TGTGCCAGCAGTGACGGACTAGCCACAGATACGCAGTATTTT
cdr3_aa: CASSDGLATDTQYF

d_call: -
j_call: TRBJ1-2
clone_size: few
v_call: TRBV4-1
cdr3_nt: TGCGCCAGCAGCCTCACGGACCACGGCTACACCTTC
cdr3_aa: CASSLTDHGYTF

d_call: TRBD1
j_call: TRBJ1-1
clone_size: -
v_call: TRBV11-3
cdr3_nt: TGTGCCAGCAGCTTATATGGACAGGGCGACACTGAAGCTTTCTTT
cdr3_aa: CASSLYGQGDTEAFF

d_call: -
j_call: TRBJ2-3
clone_size: -
v_call: TRBV7-2
cdr3_nt: TGTGCCAGCGTTTCTTTGCGCACAGATACGCAGTATTTT
cdr3_aa: CASVSLRTDTQYF

d_call: TRBD1
j_call: TRBJ2-5
clone_size: -
v_call: TRBV6-6
cdr3_nt: TGTGCCAGCAGTAACAGGGGGTGGGAGACCCAGTACTTC
cdr3_aa: CASSNRGWETQYF

d_call: TRBD1
j_call: TRBJ2-7
clone_size: -
v_call: TRBV7-8
cdr3_nt: TGTGCCAGCAGCGGGGGCCCTTACCTGGACAGGGTGACCTACGAGCAGTACTTC
cdr3_aa: CASSGGPYLDRVTYEQYF

d_call: TRBD2
j_call: TRBJ2-1
clone_size: -
v_call: TRBV30
cdr3_nt: TGTGCCTGGAGTGTACTTGCGCGGGAGGGCTACAATGAGCAGTTCTTC
cdr3_aa: CAWSVLAREGYNEQFF

d_call: -
j_call: TRBJ2-7
clone_size: -
v_call: TRBV27
cdr3_nt: TGTGCCAGCAGTTTAACCAGGCTTGGCGAGCAGTACTTC
cdr3_aa: CASSLTRLGEQYF

d_call: TRBD1
j_call: TRBJ2-3
clone_size: -
v_call: TRBV29-1
cdr3_nt: TGCAGCGTTTTAGGGGGCCCTCACACAGATACGCAGTATTTT
cdr3_aa: CSVLGGPHTDTQYF

d_call: -
j_call: TRBJ2-5
clone_size: -
v_call: TRBV5-6
cdr3_nt: TGTGCCAGCAGCTTGCTGTCCCAAGAGACCCAGTACTTC
cdr3_aa: CASSLLSQETQYF

d_call: -
j_call: TRBJ1-1
clone_size: -
v_call: TRBV29-1
cdr3_nt: TGCAGCGCTCGCCAGTGGGCCAACACTGAAGCTTTCTTT
cdr3_aa: CSARQWANTEAFF

d_call: -
j_call: TRBJ1-5
clone_size: -
v_call: TRBV15
cdr3_nt: TGTGCGGCGGGAGGGATCGATCCCCAGCATTTT
cdr3_aa: CAAGGIDPQHF

d_call: -
j_call: TRBJ2-6
clone_size: -
v_call: TRBV13
cdr3_nt: TGTGCCAGCAGCTTACTTCGGTACTACTCTGGGGCCAACGTCCTGACTTTC
cdr3_aa: CASSLLRYYSGANVLTF

d_call: TRBD1
j_call: TRBJ1-2
clone_size: -
v_call: TRBV5-8
cdr3_nt: TGTGCCAGCAGCTTGGGACAGGGGGATGGCTACACCTTC
cdr3_aa: CASSLGQGDGYTF

d_call: TRBD2
j_call: TRBJ2-2
clone_size: -
v_call: TRBV13
cdr3_nt: TGTGCCAGCAGCTTAGTGGCTAGCGGGAGATGGACCGGGGAGCTGTTTTTT
cdr3_aa: CASSLVASGRWTGELFF

d_call: -
j_call: TRBJ2-2
clone_size: -
v_call: TRBV6-1
cdr3_nt: TGTGCCAGCAGTTGGCCGATCCTGTTTTTT
cdr3_aa: CASSWPILFF

d_call: -
j_call: TRBJ1-2
clone_size: once
v_call: TRBV6-1
cdr3_nt: TGTGCCAGCAGTGAACCAGGGGTGGCGGGCTATGGCTACACCTTC
cdr3_aa: CASSEPGVAGYGYTF

d_call: TRBD1
j_call: TRBJ1-1
clone_size: -
v_call: TRBV19
cdr3_nt: TGTGCCAGTAGTTCGGGACAGGGCGGGGCTGAAGCTTTCTTT
cdr3_aa: CASSSGQGGAEAFF

d_call: -
j_call: TRBJ2-7
clone_size: -
v_call: TRBV4-3
cdr3_nt: TGCGCCAGCAGCCAAGAGTCGGTAGGGTGGCACGAGCAGTACTTC
cdr3_aa: CASSQESVGWHEQYF

d_call: TRBD1
j_call: TRBJ1-1
clone_size: -
v_call: TRBV5-4
cdr3_nt: TGTGCCAGCAGCAAGGACAGGGACACTGAAGCTTTCTTT
cdr3_aa: CASSKDRDTEAFF

d_call: TRBD2
j_call: TRBJ2-1
clone_size: -
v_call: TRBV5-4
cdr3_nt: TGTGCCAGCAGCCGGGTTAGCGGGGGGTCCTACAATGAGCAGTTCTTC
cdr3_aa: CASSRVSGGSYNEQFF

d_call: -
j_call: TRBJ1-5
clone_size: -
v_call: TRBV19
cdr3_nt: TGTGCCAGTAGTCCACATAATCAGCCCCAGCATTTT
cdr3_aa: CASSPHNQPQHF

d_call: -
j_call: TRBJ1-2
clone_size: -
v_call: TRBV7-9
cdr3_nt: TGTGCCAGCAGCTTAGAAGGCAGCAACTATGGCTACACCTTC
cdr3_aa: CASSLEGSNYGYTF

d_call: -
j_call: TRBJ2-1
clone_size: -
v_call: TRBV2
cdr3_nt: TGTGCCAGCAGTGAAAAGGCAGCCTACAATGAGCAGTTCTTC
cdr3_aa: CASSEKAAYNEQFF

d_call: TRBD1
j_call: TRBJ2-7
clone_size: -
v_call: TRBV28
cdr3_nt: TGTGCCAGCAGGGGGACAGGGGGCGGGTACGAGCAGTACTTC
cdr3_aa: CASRGTGGGYEQYF